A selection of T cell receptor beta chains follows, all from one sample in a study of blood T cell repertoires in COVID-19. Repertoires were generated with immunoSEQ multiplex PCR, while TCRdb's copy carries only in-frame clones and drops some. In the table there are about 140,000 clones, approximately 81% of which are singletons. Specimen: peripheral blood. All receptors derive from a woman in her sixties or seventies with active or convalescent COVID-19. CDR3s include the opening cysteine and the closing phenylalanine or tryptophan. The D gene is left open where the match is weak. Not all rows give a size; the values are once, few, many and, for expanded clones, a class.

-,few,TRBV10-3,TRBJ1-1,TGTGCCATCGGCGTCAGGGAGGGCACTGAAGCTTTCTTT,CAIGVREGTEAFF
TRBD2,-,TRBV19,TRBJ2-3,TGTGCCAGTAGTAGGGGACTAGCGGGGAACACAGATACGCAGTATTTT,CASSRGLAGNTDTQYF
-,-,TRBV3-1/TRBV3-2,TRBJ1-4,TGTGCCAGCAGCCAAGAGTCCGGGGGAGCTAATGAAAAACTGTTTTTT,CASSQESGGANEKLFF
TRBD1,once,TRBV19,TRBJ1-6,TGTGCCACCCGGCCGGGACAGAATAATTCACCCCTCCACTTT,CATRPGQNNSPLHF
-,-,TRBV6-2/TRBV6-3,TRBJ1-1,TGTGCCAGCAGTTACGGTGGTGGGCGTGAAGCTTTCTTT,CASSYGGGREAFF
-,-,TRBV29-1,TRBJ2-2,TGCAGCGTTGAAGAGGGGCACGGGGAGCTGTTTTTT,CSVEEGHGELFF
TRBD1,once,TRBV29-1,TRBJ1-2,TGCAGCGTTGCGGGGGACAGGGTAGGCCGGGACGGCTACACCTTC,CSVAGDRVGRDGYTF
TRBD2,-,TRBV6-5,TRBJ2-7,TGTGCCAGCAGGCCTAGCGGATCCTACGAGCAGTACTTC,CASRPSGSYEQYF
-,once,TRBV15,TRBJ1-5,TGTGCCACCAGCAGAGGACACCAAGATCAGCCCCAGCATTTT,CATSRGHQDQPQHF
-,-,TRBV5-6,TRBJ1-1,TGTGCCAGCAGCTTGCCGGGTTCGGGGTTAGGGTTCGCTGAAGCTTTCTTT,CASSLPGSGLGFAEAFF
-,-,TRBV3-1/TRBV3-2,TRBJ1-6,TGTGCCAGCAGCCAAGCTACGAATTCACCCCTCCACTTT,CASSQATNSPLHF
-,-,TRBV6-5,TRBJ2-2,TGTGCCAGCAGTCCCGACAGGAGGACCGGGGAGCTGTTTTTT,CASSPDRRTGELFF
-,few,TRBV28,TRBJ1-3,TGTGCCAGCAGTTTACCTACAGGGTTAGGAAACACCATATATTTT,CASSLPTGLGNTIYF
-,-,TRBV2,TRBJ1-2,TGTGCCAGTACCATAACAGGGTGGATGACCTTC,CASTITGWMTF
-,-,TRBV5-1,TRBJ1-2,TGCGCCAGCCGCGGGGACGGCTGGAGCCATGGCTACACCTTC,CASRGDGWSHGYTF
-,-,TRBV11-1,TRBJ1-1,TGTGCCAGCAGCTCTCAGGGGATATACACTGAAGCTTTCTTT,CASSSQGIYTEAFF
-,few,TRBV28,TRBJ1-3,TGTGCCAGCAGTTCTTGGGACCGACGGCGGGGGATTCCCTCTGGAAACACCATATATTTT,CASSSWDRRRGIPSGNTIYF
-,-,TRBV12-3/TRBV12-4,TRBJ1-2,TGTGCCAGCAGTTTAGGGGGAGTCGGCGGCTACACCTTC,CASSLGGVGGYTF